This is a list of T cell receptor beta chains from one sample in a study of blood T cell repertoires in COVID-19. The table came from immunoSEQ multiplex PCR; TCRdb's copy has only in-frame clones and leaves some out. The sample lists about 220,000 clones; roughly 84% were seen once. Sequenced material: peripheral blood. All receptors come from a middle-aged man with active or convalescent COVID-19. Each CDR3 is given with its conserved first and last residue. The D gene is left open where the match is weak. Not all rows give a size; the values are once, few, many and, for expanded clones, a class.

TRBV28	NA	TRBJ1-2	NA	CASSLTYLGPPGYTF	TGTGCCAGCAGTTTAACCTATTTGGGCCCCCCTGGCTACACCTTC
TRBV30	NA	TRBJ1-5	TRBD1	CAWRGGTGGYYSNQPQHF	TGTGCCTGGAGAGGTGGGACAGGGGGCTACTATAGCAATCAGCCCCAGCATTTT
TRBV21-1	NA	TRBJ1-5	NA	CASSKLRRPGSNQPQHF	TGTGCCAGCAGCAAACTCAGGAGGCCGGGGAGCAATCAGCCCCAGCATTTT
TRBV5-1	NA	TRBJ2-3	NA	CASSLGGSTDTQYF	TGCGCCAGCAGTCTGGGGGGTAGCACAGATACGCAGTATTTT
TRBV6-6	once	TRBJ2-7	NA	CASSYSEAPYEQYF	TGTGCCAGCAGTTACTCTGAGGCACCATACGAGCAGTACTTC
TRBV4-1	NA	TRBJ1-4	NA	CASSSLGGSLNEKLFF	TGCGCCAGCAGCAGCCTCGGCGGGTCCCTTAATGAAAAACTGTTTTTT
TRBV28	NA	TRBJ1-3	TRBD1	CASRGGTGGGNTIYF	TGTGCCAGCAGGGGAGGGACAGGGGGAGGAAACACCATATATTTT
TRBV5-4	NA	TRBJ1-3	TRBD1	CASSLAITGGGNTIYF	TGTGCCAGCAGCTTGGCCATCACAGGGGGTGGAAACACCATATATTTT
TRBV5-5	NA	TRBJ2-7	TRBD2	CASSLVGGENEQYF	TGTGCCAGCAGCTTGGTCGGGGGGGAAAACGAGCAGTACTTC
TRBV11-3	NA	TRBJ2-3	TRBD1	CASSTIQGAGTDTQYF	TGTGCCAGCAGCACAATACAGGGGGCAGGCACAGATACGCAGTATTTT
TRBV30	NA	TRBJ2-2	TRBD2	CAWKVLAVGTGELFF	TGTGCCTGGAAGGTTCTAGCGGTGGGCACCGGGGAGCTGTTTTTT
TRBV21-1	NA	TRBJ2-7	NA	CASSKVDRTSYEQYF	TGTGCCAGCAGCAAAGTTGACAGGACGAGCTACGAGCAGTACTTC
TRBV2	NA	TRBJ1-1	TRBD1	CASSPTGVSTEAFF	TGTGCCAGCAGTCCAACAGGGGTGAGCACTGAAGCTTTCTTT
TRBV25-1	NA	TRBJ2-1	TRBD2	CASRGGPYNEQFF	TGTGCCAGCCGGGGGGGACCCTACAATGAGCAGTTCTTC
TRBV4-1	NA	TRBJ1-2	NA	CASSQAAGGGYTF	TGCGCCAGCAGCCAAGCGGCCGGCGGAGGCTACACCTTC
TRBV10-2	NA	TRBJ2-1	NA	CASAGGAGGYNEQFF	TGCGCCAGCGCCGGAGGGGCCGGAGGTTACAATGAGCAGTTCTTC
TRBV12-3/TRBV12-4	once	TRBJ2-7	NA	CASSLRREEQYF	TGTGCCAGCAGTTTGAGGAGGGAGGAGCAGTACTTC
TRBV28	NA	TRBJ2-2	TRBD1	CASRRQGAPGELFF	TGTGCCAGCAGAAGACAGGGGGCGCCCGGGGAGCTGTTTTTT
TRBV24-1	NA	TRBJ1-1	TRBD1	CATSDPRTGDTEAFF	TGTGCCACCAGTGATCCCCGGACAGGGGACACTGAAGCTTTCTTT
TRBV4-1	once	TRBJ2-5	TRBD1	CASSRGPPGGTQYF	TGCGCCAGCAGCCGAGGGCCCCCAGGGGGGACCCAGTACTTC
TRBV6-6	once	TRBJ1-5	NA	CASSPRRGGSNQPQHF	TGTGCCAGCAGCCCGCGCAGGGGTGGGAGCAATCAGCCCCAGCATTTT
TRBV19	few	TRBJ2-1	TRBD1	CASRGTGQGAPYNEQFF	TGTGCCAGTAGAGGAACCGGACAGGGAGCCCCCTACAATGAGCAGTTCTTC
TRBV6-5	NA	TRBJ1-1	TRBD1	CASSAWDRGDTEAFF	TGTGCCAGCAGCGCTTGGGACAGGGGCGACACTGAAGCTTTCTTT
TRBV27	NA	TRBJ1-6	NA	CASRTTKSSYNSPLHF	TGTGCCAGCAGGACTACAAAGAGCTCCTATAATTCACCCCTCCACTTT
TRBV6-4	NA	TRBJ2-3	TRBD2	CASSVTSGGAGGTDTQYF	TGTGCCAGCAGTGTGACTAGCGGGGGGGCCGGAGGCACAGATACGCAGTATTTT
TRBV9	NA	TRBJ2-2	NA	CASSVVPGRELFF	TGTGCCAGCAGCGTAGTTCCAGGGCGGGAGCTGTTTTTT
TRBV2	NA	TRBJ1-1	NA	CASSESGERAFF	TGTGCCAGCAGTGAATCAGGGGAGAGAGCTTTCTTT
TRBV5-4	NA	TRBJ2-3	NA	CASSSVDTQYF	TGTGCCAGCAGCTCTGTGGATACGCAGTATTTT
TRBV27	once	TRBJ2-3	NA	CASGTGYADTQYF	TGTGCCAGCGGTACAGGGTATGCAGATACGCAGTATTTT
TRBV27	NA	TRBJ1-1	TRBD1	CASSSPTGGFTEAFF	TGTGCCAGCAGTTCCCCGACAGGGGGGTTCACTGAAGCTTTCTTT
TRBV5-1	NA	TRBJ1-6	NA	CASSLSGLNNSPLHF	TGCGCCAGCAGCTTGTCAGGACTGAATAATTCACCCCTCCACTTT
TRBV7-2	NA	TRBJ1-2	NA	CASSLGGANYGYTF	TGTGCCAGCAGCTTAGGGGGAGCTAACTATGGCTACACCTTC
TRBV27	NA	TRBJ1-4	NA	CASSPALGSNEKLFF	TGTGCCAGCAGTCCCGCATTAGGGAGTAATGAAAAACTGTTTTTT
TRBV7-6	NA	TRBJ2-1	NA	CASSHPPGGYDEQFF	TGTGCCAGCAGTCACCCTCCTGGGGGGTACGATGAGCAGTTCTTC
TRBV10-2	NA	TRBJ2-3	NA	CASSEQGDTQYF	TGCGCCAGCAGTGAGCAGGGTGATACGCAGTATTTT
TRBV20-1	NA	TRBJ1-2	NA	CSAYYAYGYTF	TGCAGTGCTTACTACGCCTATGGCTACACCTTC
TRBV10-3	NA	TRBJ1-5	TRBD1	CAISESGQGYQPQHF	TGTGCCATCAGTGAGTCAGGACAGGGGTATCAGCCCCAGCATTTT
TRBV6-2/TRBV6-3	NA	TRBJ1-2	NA	CASSFDRLEGYGYTF	TGTGCCAGCAGTTTCGACCGGCTGGAGGGCTATGGCTACACCTTC
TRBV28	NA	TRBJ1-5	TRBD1	CASSSLDRGRSNQPQHF	TGTGCCAGCAGCTCTCTGGACAGGGGAAGAAGCAATCAGCCCCAGCATTTT
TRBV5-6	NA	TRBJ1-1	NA	CASSRRQRSENTEAFF	TGTGCCAGCAGCCGCCGACAGCGATCAGAGAACACTGAAGCTTTCTTT
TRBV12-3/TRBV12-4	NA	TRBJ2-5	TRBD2	CATGPSGVETQYF	TGTGCCACCGGTCCTAGCGGGGTAGAGACCCAGTACTTC
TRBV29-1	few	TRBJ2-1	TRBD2	CSVEEKLAGSNEQFF	TGCAGCGTTGAAGAAAAGCTAGCGGGAAGCAATGAGCAGTTCTTC
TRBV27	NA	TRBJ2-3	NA	CASSFIRQGRGTDTQYF	TGTGCCAGCAGTTTTATACGACAGGGGAGGGGTACAGATACGCAGTATTTT
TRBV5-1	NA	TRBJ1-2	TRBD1	CASSWDSRTGYTF	TGCGCCAGCAGCTGGGACAGCCGTACGGGCTACACCTTC
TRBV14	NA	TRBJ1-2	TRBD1	CASSRGQLVNYGYTF	TGTGCCAGCAGCCGGGGACAGTTGGTAAACTATGGCTACACCTTC
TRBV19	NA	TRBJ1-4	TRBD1	CASSLTGGGEKLFF	TGTGCCAGTAGCCTTACAGGGGGCGGTGAAAAACTGTTTTTT
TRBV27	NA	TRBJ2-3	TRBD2	CASSLKRGGSTDTQYF	TGTGCCAGCAGTTTGAAACGGGGGGGATCCACAGATACGCAGTATTTT
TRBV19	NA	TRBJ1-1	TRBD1	CASSHPRDREKNTEAFF	TGTGCCAGTAGTCATCCCCGGGACAGGGAGAAGAACACTGAAGCTTTCTTT
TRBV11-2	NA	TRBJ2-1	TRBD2	CASSFTSGGAGEQFF	TGTGCCAGCAGCTTCACTAGCGGGGGGGCCGGGGAGCAGTTCTTC
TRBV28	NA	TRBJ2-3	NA	CASRTGTDTQYF	TGTGCCAGCAGAACAGGGACAGATACGCAGTATTTT
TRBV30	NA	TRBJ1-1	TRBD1	CAWGDRHAFF	TGTGCCTGGGGGGACAGGCATGCTTTCTTT
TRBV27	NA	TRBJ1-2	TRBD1	CASSLGTGVGYTF	TGTGCCAGCAGCCTCGGGACAGGGGTTGGCTACACCTTC
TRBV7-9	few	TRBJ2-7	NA	CASSLTSFGREDEQYF	TGTGCCAGCAGCTTAACTTCTTTCGGGAGAGAAGACGAGCAGTACTTC
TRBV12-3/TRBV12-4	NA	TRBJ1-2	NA	CASSPWGGSGYTF	TGTGCCAGCAGTCCATGGGGGGGCTCTGGCTACACCTTC
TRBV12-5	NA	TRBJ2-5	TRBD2	CASGLVSLGRETQYF	TGTGCTAGTGGTTTGGTTTCCTTGGGGAGGGAAACCCAGTACTTC